A single sample is the source of the 12 T cell receptor beta chains below, sequenced in a study of blood T cell repertoires in COVID-19. TCRdb's copy holds only in-frame clones and misses some; the assay was immunoSEQ multiplex PCR. The sample records tens of thousands of clones, around 88% being singletons. What was sequenced was peripheral blood. These receptors were collected from a man in his sixties with acute or convalescent COVID-19.

V and J are TRBV2 and TRBJ2-1; D might be TRBD2 (5 bases). The ends were cut back, 6 bases at V and 8 bases at J, with 14 bases in the middle. Looked up from germline, CDR1 is SNHLY and CDR2 is FYNNEI. This CDR3 comprises 13 residues. The CDR3 DNA is TGTGCCAGCAGCCCGGTGGACTTGCATGAGCAGTTCTTC. Amino acids: CASSPVDLHEQFF.

V and J are TRBV7-2 and TRBJ2-3; D unclear. Germline V gene lookup returns CDR1 SGHTA and CDR2 FQGNSA. Trimming took off 1 base at V and 7 bases at J, with 12 bases between the two ends. This CDR3 contains 14 residues. The CDR3 DNA reads TGTGCCAGCAGCTTAGTCCACATGGAGAATACGCAGTATTTT. Translated, it gives CASSLVHMENTQYF. The full variable domain, in which reference TRBV7-2 and TRBJ2-3 provide the parts outside the CDR3, is GAGVSQSPSNKVTEKGKDVELRCDPISGHTALYWYRQSLGQGLEFLIYFQGNSAPDKSGLPSDRFSAERTGGSVSTLTIQRTQQEDSAVYLCASSLVHMENTQYFGPGTRLTVL.

V and J are TRBV19 and TRBJ1-5; D may be TRBD1 (6 bases). There are 16 residues in the CDR3. V lost 1 base and J lost 3, with 13 bases in between. Germline CDR1 and CDR2: LNHDA and SQIVND (reference sequence). The CDR3 nucleotides read TGTGCCAGTAGTATAGTACAGGGACACCACAATCAGCCCCAGCATTTT. This codes for CASSIVQGHHNQPQHF. The whole variable domain, remainder taken from reference TRBV19 and TRBJ1-5, is DGGITQSPKYLFRKEGQNVTLSCEQNLNHDAMYWYRQDPGQGLRLIYYSQIVNDFQKGDIAEGYSVSREKKESFPLTVTSAQKNPTAFYLCASSIVQGHHNQPQHFGDGTRLSIL.

The chain uses TRBV6-2 or TRBV6-3 and TRBJ2-7, with TRBD1 identical over 10 bases. From germline, CDR1 is MNHEY and CDR2 SVGEGT. The J segment lost 3 bases and the V segment lost 5 bases, leaving 7 bases of the junction unmatched. The CDR3 length is 15 residues. Here the CDR3 DNA reads TGTGCCAGCAGTCCAGGACAGGGGGGGGGCTACGAGCAGTACTTC. This sequence encodes CASSPGQGGGYEQYF.

This rearrangement joins TRBV12-3 or TRBV12-4 to TRBJ1-2, with a possible D match to TRBD1 (6 bases). The CDR3 covers 11 residues. V shed 7 bases and J shed 13 bases, with 16 bases lying between them. This CDR3 is CASTRTGSFTF. The CDR3 coding sequence is TGTGCCAGCACCCGAACAGGGAGTTTCACCTTC.

The chain joins TRBV5-1 to TRBJ1-1; TRBD1 aligns across 9 bases. The CDR3 runs to 17 residues. V was pared by 4 bases and J by 0 bases, with 10 bases of the junction left unmatched. Looked up from germline, CDR1 is SGHRS and CDR2 is YFSETQ. The CDR3 loop is CASSPGTGKFMNTEAFF. CDR3 bases: TGCGCCAGCAGCCCGGGGACAGGGAAATTCATGAACACTGAAGCTTTCTTT.

This chain uses TRBV4-2 with TRBJ2-7; TRBD2 might be the D (6 bases). Trimming cost V 3 bases and J 0 bases, with 6 bases left between them. Germline CDR1 LGHNA, CDR2 YNFKEQ. This CDR3 has 13 amino acids. The CDR3 region has the DNA TGTGCCAGCAGCCAGGGGGGCTCCTACGAGCAGTACTTC. Translated, it gives CASSQGGSYEQYF.

The chain couples TRBV4-3 to TRBJ1-4, with unresolved D. CDR3 length equals 16 residues. V was trimmed by 0 bases and J by 8 bases, leaving 16 bases between them. The germline V gene has CDR1 LGHNA and CDR2 YSLEER. DNA for the CDR3: TGCGCCAGCAGCCAAGACGGAAGAGGGTTGGGCGAAAAACTGTTTTTT. This codes for CASSQDGRGLGEKLFF.

The chain couples TRBV9 to TRBJ1-4; 9 bases are shared with TRBD1. After removal of 0 bases from V and 7 bases from J, the junction contained 13 bases not matched to a gene. CDR1 and CDR2 (germline): SGDLS, YYNGEE. This CDR3 has 18 residues. CDR3 sequence (DNA): TGTGCCAGCAGCGTAGAAGGACAGGGGAATTGTTATAGTGAAAAACTGTTTTTT. Its translation: CASSVEGQGNCYSEKLFF. The variable domain in full, with the rest retrieved from reference TRBV9 and TRBJ1-4, is DSGVTQTPKHLITATGQRVTLRCSPRSGDLSVYWYQQSLDQGLQFLIQYYNGEERAKGNILERFSAQQFPDLHSELNLSSLELGDSALYFCASSVEGQGNCYSEKLFFGSGTQLSVL.

The chain joins TRBV10-3 to TRBJ2-3; TRBD2 matches 8 bases. The ends lost 5 bases at V and 4 bases at J; junction bases unmatched: 8. The CDR3 runs to 15 residues. From germline, CDR1 is ENHRY and CDR2 SYGVKD. CDR3 DNA: TGTGCCATCAGTCCCGGGACTAGTGGACCAGATACGCAGTATTTT. This sequence encodes CAISPGTSGPDTQYF.

The rearrangement joins TRBV27 to TRBJ2-7, with 7 bases that match TRBD1. This CDR3 has 15 amino acids. Germline V CDR1 and CDR2: MNHEY, SMNVEV (reference sequence). The V segment lost 4 bases and the J segment 2 bases; nucleotides outside the gene matches: 8. The CDR3 nucleotides are TGTGCCAGCAGTTCCCAGACAGGGATCACCTACGAGCAGTACTTC. It encodes CASSSQTGITYEQYF.

This rearrangement joins TRBV10-3 to TRBJ1-2; D is possibly TRBD1 (6 bases). Germline values: CDR1 ENHRY, CDR2 SYGVKD. The CDR3 covers 14 residues. The V end was cut by 6 bases, the J end by 0 bases, with 11 bases between. The CDR3 region has the DNA TGTGCCATCAGCTTGACAGGCCCTAACTATGGCTACACCTTC. Translated: CAISLTGPNYGYTF.